This is a list of T cell receptor beta chains from one sample in a study of control samples from healthy donors and cancer patients. Assay used: immunoSEQ multiplex PCR; TCRdb lists only in-frame clones, some missing. This table has 110,000 to 150,000 clones, around 94% appearing once. Material for sequencing was blood. The receptors derive from a man aged 35 to 55 in good health. Both conserved end residues are part of each CDR3. Each record gives: V gene, clone size, D gene, J gene, CDR3 DNA, CDR3 protein. The D gene is left open where the match is weak. Clone sizes are given selectively: once, few, many, or a class where the clone is expanded.

>TRBV10-1|-|-|TRBJ2-7
TGCGCCAGCAGTGACAGTATCCACGAGCAGTACTTC
CASSDSIHEQYF
>TRBV10-3|-|-|TRBJ1-5
TGTGCCATCAGTGGCACAGGCAGGGAGCCCCAGCATTTT
CAISGTGREPQHF
>TRBV10-3|-|-|TRBJ1-1
TGTGCCATCAGTGAGTACGGACAGAAAGCTTTCTTT
CAISEYGQKAFF
>TRBV25-1|-|-|TRBJ2-2
TGTGCCAGCAGTGAGGCTTCCACCTACACCGGGGAGCTGTTTTTT
CASSEASTYTGELFF
>TRBV9|-|-|TRBJ1-1
TGTGCCAGCAGCCCTACTGCGAACACTGAAGCTTTCTTT
CASSPTANTEAFF
>TRBV11-3|-|-|TRBJ2-3
TGTGCCAGCAGCGTAGGGTCTTGGGGCACAGATACGCAGTATTTT
CASSVGSWGTDTQYF
>TRBV6-5|few|TRBD1|TRBJ1-2
TGTGCCAGCAGGACAGGGGATTACGGCTACACCTTC
CASRTGDYGYTF
>TRBV5-1|-|-|TRBJ2-1
TGCGCCAGCAGCTTGGAATACGCGAATGAGCAGTTCTTC
CASSLEYANEQFF
>TRBV30|-|-|TRBJ1-3
TGTGCCTGCCGGACAACTGGAAACACCATATATTTT
CACRTTGNTIYF
>TRBV29-1|-|-|TRBJ1-2
TGCAGCGTTGAAGATGGGCAGGTTTACGGGGGCTACACCTTC
CSVEDGQVYGGYTF
>TRBV4-3|-|TRBD2|TRBJ2-3
TGCGCCAGCAGCCAAGATCGCGGGGGGCGATATACGCAGTATTTT
CASSQDRGGRYTQYF
>TRBV12-3/TRBV12-4|once|-|TRBJ1-1
TGTGCCAGCAGGGCCGGGACTAAAGCTTTCTTT
CASRAGTKAFF
>TRBV19|-|TRBD1|TRBJ1-5
TGTGCCAGTAGTATGTTGGGGACAGGCGAAACTTATAGCAATCAGCCCCAGCATTTT
CASSMLGTGETYSNQPQHF
>TRBV28|few|-|TRBJ1-2
TGTGCCAGCAGTTCTCGGGGAGCGGACACACCCTATGGCTACACCTTC
CASSSRGADTPYGYTF
>TRBV27|-|-|TRBJ2-7
TGTGCCAGCAGTCCCTGGGACACCTCCTACGAGCAGTGCTTC
CASSPWDTSYEQCF
>TRBV7-2|once|TRBD1|TRBJ1-4
TGTGCCAGCAGACAGGGACAGTTTGTTGGGAAACTGTTTTTT
CASRQGQFVGKLFF